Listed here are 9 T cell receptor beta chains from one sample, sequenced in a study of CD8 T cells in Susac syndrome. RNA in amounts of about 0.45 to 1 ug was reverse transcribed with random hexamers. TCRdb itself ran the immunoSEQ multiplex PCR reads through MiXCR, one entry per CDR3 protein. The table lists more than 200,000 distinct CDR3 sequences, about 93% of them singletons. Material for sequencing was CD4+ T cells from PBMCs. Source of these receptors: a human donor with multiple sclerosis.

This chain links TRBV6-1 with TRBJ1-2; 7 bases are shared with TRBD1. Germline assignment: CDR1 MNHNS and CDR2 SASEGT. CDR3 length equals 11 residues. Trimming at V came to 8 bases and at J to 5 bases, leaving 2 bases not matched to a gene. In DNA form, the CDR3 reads TGTGCCAGCCGGGACAGTTATGGCTACACCTTC. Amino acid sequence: CASRDSYGYTF.

The CDR3 is CSARGGPWTTTGELFF. CDR3 DNA: TGCAGTGCTAGAGGGGGGCCTTGGACCACCACCGGGGAGCTGTTTTTT. V usage is TRBV20-1 and J usage is TRBJ2-2; D may be TRBD1 (6 bases). Trimming took 1 base from V and 4 from J, leaving 16 bases between them. The CDR3 covers 16 residues. The germline V gene has CDR1 DFQATT and CDR2 SNEGSKA (reference sequence).

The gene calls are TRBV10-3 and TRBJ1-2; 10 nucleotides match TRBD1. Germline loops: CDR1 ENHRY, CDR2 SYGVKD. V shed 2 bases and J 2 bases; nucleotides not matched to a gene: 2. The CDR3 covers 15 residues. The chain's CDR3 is CAISEAGQGNYGYTF. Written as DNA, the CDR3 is TGTGCCATCAGTGAGGCGGGACAGGGGAACTATGGCTACACCTTC.

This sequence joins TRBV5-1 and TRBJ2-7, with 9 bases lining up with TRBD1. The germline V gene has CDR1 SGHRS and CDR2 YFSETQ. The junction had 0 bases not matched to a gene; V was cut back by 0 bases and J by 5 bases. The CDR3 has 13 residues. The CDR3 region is CASSLGQGDEQYF. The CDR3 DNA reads TGCGCCAGCAGCTTGGGACAGGGGGACGAGCAGTACTTC.

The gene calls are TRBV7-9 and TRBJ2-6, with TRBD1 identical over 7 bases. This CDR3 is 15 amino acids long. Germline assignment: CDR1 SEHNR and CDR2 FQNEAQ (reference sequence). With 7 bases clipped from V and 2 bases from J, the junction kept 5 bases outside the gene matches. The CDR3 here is CASTSGGTGANVLTF. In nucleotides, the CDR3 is TGTGCCAGCACATCAGGGGGTACTGGGGCCAACGTCCTGACTTTC.

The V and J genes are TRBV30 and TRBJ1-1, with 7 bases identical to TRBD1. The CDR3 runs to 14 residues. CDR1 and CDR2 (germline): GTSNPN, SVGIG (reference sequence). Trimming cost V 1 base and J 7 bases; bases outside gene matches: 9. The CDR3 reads CAWSATLRGIEAFF. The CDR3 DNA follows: TGTGCCTGGAGTGCCACTCTCAGGGGGATTGAAGCTTTCTTT.

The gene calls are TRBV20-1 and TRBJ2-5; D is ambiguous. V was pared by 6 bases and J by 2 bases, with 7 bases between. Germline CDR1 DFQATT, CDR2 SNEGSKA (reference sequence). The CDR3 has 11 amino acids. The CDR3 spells CSAKQQETQYF. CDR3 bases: TGCAGTGCAAAGCAGCAAGAGACCCAGTACTTC.

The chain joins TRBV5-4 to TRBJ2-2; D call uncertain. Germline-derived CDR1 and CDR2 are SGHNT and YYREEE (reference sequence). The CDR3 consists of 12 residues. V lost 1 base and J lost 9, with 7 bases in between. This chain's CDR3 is CASSLLQRELFF. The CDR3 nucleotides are TGTGCCAGCAGCTTGCTCCAGAGGGAGCTGTTTTTT.

CDR3 protein: CASSVVERVLTGELFF. The CDR3 bases are TGTGCCAGCAGCGTAGTCGAGCGGGTGCTCACCGGGGAGCTGTTTTTT. The chain has TRBV9 and TRBJ2-2; D possibly corresponds to TRBD2 (6 bases). V was clipped by 0 bases and J by 4 bases, with 13 bases between them. The CDR3 is 16 residues long. In germline, CDR1 is SGDLS, CDR2 YYNGEE.